A single T cell receptor (beta chain) is shown here with its context. Its antigen is undetermined. These data belong to a study of blood T cells in healthy people across ages. General study results and limits: Higher diversity, along with more naive CD4+ cells, distinguished long-lived donors from aged donors. Donor CMV status was unknown, possibly confounding expanded clonotype changes.

Primers used in a second PCR of roughly 6 to 11 cycles were a sample-barcoded 5' primer and a J-beta primer mix. Using its own MiXCR run on the 5' RACE reads, TCRdb lists one record per CDR3 protein. The sample contains fewer than 950,000 distinct CDR3 sequences, about 53% of which appear only once. The CDR3 has 14 amino acids. From germline, CDR1 is DFQATT and CDR2 SNEGSKA (reference sequence). This receptor was identified in an elderly man in good health. The sequencing input was blood. The chain has TRBV20-1 and TRBJ2-3; 9 bases match TRBD2. The DNA for the CDR3 is TGCAGCGCCAGGGCGGCGGGAGGGCCGGGATACGCGTATTTT. This sequence encodes CSARAAGGPGYAYF.